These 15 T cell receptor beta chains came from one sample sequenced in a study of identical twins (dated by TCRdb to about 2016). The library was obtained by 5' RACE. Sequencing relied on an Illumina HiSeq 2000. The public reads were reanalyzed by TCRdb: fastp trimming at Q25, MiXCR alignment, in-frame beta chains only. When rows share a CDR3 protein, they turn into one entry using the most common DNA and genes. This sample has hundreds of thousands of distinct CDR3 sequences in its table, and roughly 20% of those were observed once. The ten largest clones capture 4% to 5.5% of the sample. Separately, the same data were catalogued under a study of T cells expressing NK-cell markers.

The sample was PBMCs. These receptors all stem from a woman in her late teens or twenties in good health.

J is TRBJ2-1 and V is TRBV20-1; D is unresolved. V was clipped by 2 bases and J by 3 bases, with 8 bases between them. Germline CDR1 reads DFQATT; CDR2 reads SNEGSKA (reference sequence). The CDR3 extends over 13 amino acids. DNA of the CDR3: TGCAGTGCTAGACCCCCTTTCTACAATGAGCAGTTCTTC. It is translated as CSARPPFYNEQFF.

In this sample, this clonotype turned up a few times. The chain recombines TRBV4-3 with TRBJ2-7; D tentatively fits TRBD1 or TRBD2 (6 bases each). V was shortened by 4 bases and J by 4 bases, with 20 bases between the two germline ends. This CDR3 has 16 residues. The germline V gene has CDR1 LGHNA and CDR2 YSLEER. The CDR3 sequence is CASSPGLSGGGYEQYF. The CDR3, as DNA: TGCGCCAGCAGCCCGGGACTTTCTGGAGGGGGTTACGAGCAGTACTTC.

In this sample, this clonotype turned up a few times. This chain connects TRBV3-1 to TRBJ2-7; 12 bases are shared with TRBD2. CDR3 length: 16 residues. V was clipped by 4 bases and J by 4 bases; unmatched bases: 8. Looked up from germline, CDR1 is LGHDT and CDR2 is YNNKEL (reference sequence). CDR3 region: CASSPPGLAGRYEQYF. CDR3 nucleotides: TGTGCCAGCAGCCCTCCAGGACTAGCGGGGAGATACGAGCAGTACTTC.

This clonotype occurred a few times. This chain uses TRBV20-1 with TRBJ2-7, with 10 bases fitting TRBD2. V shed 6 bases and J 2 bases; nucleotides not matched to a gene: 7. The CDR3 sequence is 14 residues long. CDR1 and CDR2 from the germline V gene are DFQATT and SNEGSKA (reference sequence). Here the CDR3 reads CSAALLAGTYEQYF. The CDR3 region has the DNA TGCAGTGCCGCGTTACTAGCGGGGACCTACGAGCAGTACTTC.

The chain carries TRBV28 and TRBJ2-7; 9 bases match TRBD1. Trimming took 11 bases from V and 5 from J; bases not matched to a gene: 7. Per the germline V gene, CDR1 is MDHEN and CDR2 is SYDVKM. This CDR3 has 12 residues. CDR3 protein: CADHRGPHEQYF. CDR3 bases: TGTGCCGACCACAGGGGGCCCCACGAGCAGTACTTC. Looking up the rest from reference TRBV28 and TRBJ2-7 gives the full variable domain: DVKVTQSSRYLVKRTGEKVFLECVQDMDHENMFWYRQDPGLGLRLIYFSYDVKMKEKGDIPEGYSVSREKKERFSLILESASTNQTSMYLCADHRGPHEQYFGPGTRLTVT.

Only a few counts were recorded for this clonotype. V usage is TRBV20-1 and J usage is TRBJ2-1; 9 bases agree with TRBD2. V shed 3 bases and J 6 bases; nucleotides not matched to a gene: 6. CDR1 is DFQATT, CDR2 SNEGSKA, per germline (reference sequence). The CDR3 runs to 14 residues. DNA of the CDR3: TGCAGTGCTAGTGGCGGGAGGGTGGCCAATGAGCAGTTCTTC. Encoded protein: CSASGGRVANEQFF.

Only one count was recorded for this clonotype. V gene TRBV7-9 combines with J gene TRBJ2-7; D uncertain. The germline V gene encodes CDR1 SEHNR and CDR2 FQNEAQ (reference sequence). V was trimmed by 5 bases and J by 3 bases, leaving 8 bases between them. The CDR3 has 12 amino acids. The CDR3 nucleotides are TGTGCCAGCAGCCACGCGGACTACGAGCAGTACTTC. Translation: CASSHADYEQYF.

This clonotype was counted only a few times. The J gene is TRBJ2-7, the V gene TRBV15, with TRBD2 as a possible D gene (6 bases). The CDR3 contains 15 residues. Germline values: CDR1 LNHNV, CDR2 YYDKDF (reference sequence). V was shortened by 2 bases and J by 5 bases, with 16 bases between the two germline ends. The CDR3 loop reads CATSRPRGGKDEQYF. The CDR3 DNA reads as TGTGCCACCAGCAGACCGCGAGGAGGGAAGGACGAGCAGTACTTC.

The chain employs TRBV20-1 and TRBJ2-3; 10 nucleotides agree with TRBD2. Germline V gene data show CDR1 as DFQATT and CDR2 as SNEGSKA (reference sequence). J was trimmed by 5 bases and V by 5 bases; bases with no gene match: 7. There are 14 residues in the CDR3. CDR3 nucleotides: TGCAGTGCTCGAGCGGGGGGGCGGGAAGATACGCAGTATTTT. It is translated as CSARAGGREDTQYF.

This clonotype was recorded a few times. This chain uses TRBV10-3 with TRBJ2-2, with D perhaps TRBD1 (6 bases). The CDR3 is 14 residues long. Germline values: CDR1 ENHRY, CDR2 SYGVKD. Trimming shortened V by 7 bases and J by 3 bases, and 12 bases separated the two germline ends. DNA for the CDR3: TGTGCCATCACCCTGTACAGGGACACCGGGGAGCTGTTTTTT. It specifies CAITLYRDTGELFF.

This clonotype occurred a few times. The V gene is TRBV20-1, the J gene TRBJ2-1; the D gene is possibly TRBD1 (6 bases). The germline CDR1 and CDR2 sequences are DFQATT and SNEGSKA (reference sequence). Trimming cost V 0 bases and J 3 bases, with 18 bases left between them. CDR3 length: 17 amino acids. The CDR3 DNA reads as TGCAGTGCTAGAGACGCAGGATCCGACAGGAACTACAATGAGCAGTTCTTC. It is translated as CSARDAGSDRNYNEQFF.

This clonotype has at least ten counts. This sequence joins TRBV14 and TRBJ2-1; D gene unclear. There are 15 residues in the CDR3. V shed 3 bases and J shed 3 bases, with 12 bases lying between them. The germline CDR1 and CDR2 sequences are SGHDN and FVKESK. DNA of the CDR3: TGTGCCAGCAGCCAGGGGTCCCAGTACTACAATGAGCAGTTCTTC. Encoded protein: CASSQGSQYYNEQFF.

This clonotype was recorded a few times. CDR3 loop: CASSLSGSQETQYF. The CDR3 DNA sequence: TGTGCCAGCAGCTTAAGCGGCAGTCAAGAGACCCAGTACTTC. This rearrangement joins TRBV7-3 to TRBJ2-5; no firm D call. The CDR3 runs to 14 residues. Trimming took 1 base from V and 2 from J, leaving 8 bases between them. Germline V gene lookup returns CDR1 SGHTA and CDR2 FQGTGA.

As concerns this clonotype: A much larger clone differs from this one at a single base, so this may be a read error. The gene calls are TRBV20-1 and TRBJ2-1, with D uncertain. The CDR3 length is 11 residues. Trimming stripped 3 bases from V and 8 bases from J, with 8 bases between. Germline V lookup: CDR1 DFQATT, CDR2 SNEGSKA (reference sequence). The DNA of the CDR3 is TGCAGTGCTAGGACGGTCGATGAGCAGTTCTTC. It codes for CSARTVDEQFF.

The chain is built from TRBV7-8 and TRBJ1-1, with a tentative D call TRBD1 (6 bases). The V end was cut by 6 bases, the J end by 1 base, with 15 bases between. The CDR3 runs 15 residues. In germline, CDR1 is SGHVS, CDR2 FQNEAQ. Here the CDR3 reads CASRHVQGTNTEAFF. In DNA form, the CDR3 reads TGTGCCAGCAGACACGTACAGGGAACGAACACTGAAGCTTTCTTT.